This T cell receptor (beta chain) was sequenced in a study of graft-versus-host responses after intestinal transplantation. Processing of graft tissue released intraepithelial and lamina propria lymphocytes. Clones were sequenced by immunoSEQ multiplex PCR, and TCRdb holds only the in-frame ones, with some missing. Of approximately 15,000 clones listed, under 85% are singletons. With V trimmed by 4 bases and J by 6 bases, 5 bases remained unmatched. Germline CDR1 is MNHEY and CDR2 is SMNVEV (reference sequence). This CDR3 has 15 amino acids. This sample comprised ileum tissue, obtained 26 to 27 days after intestinal transplant. The chain recombines TRBV27 with TRBJ2-1; 11 bases are shared with TRBD1. The clonotype was recovered from a human patient who received an intestinal transplant, so some T cells may come from the graft donor. CDR3 sequence: CASSWGGTGGNEQFF. The DNA for the CDR3 is TGTGCCAGCAGTTGGGGCGGGACAGGGGGCAATGAGCAGTTCTTC.